This TCR beta chain was identified in a study of cytomegalovirus exposure and HLA in healthy donors. Sequenced by immunoSEQ multiplex PCR; TCRdb stores in-frame clones only, minus some. Of 150,000 or so clones detected, 75% to 90% appear once; the ten largest clones hold around 9%. Study results and limitations: It was reported that the classifier diagnosed cytomegalovirus status with high specificity and sensitivity in both the original and validation cohorts.

This clone appeared a few times. As yet, its antigen is unknown. Sequenced material: PBMCs. The TCR sequence derives from a woman aged 18-29 years in good health and CMV-seropositive.

Here the CDR3 DNA reads TGTGCCAGCAGATACCCGGGACTTCCTGGCTACACCTTC. The encoded protein is CASRYPGLPGYTF. The rearrangement joins TRBV2 to TRBJ1-2; the D gene is possibly TRBD1 (5 bases). Trimming removed 6 bases at V and 7 bases at J, with 15 bases between. Germline V gives CDR1 SNHLY, CDR2 FYNNEI. The CDR3 spans 13 residues.